What follows are 10 T cell receptor beta chains derived from one specimen sequenced in a study of tumor-infiltrating lymphocytes in primary liver carcinoma. Each 20-30 mg portion of unsorted bulk tissue served as the source for co-extraction of RNA and DNA. The template, roughly 0.45 ug total RNA, yielded TCR beta cDNA made with a constant-region primer. Investigators got TCR beta libraries out of three nested multiplex PCR rounds, done with slightly modified ARM-PCR. TRBV1-TRBV30 forward primers and a C-beta reverse primer were used in the first two PCR rounds, which each ran for approximately 10 cycles. TCRdb re-derived calls from the multiplex PCR reads in MiXCR, one entry per CDR3 protein. Here the sample spans roughly 49,000 distinct CDR3 sequences, around 73% being singletons. Material for sequencing was liver tumor tissue from sampling region 5. Subset indicated: tumor region T5, tumor centre. The receptors come from a man in his forties with primary liver carcinoma and hepatitis B virus infection.

With respect to this clonotype: As the CDR3 is not closed by the conserved phenylalanine or tryptophan, this likely results from a read error. The chain carries TRBV11-3 and TRBJ2-1, with 9 bases that match TRBD2. V was clipped by 1 base and J by 8 bases; unmatched bases: 6. This CDR3 has 15 amino acids. The germline gives CDR1 SGHNT, CDR2 YENEEA. Written as DNA, the CDR3 is TGTGCCAGCAGCTTAGGGCGGGGGGGTCCGGATGAGCAGTTCATC. Amino acids: CASSLGRGGPDEQFI.

By share, this clonotype counts as medium-sized. The chain has TRBV29-1 and TRBJ1-1; TRBD1 aligns across 7 bases. Germline trimming cut 7 bases from V and 6 bases from J; bases unmatched to any gene: 14. Germline lookup yields CDR1 SQVTM and CDR2 ANQGSEA. The CDR3 covers 14 residues. The CDR3 DNA reads TGCAGCGCCTACAAGGGGGCAACCTCTGCTGAAGCTTTCTTT. Its protein product is CSAYKGATSAEAFF.

Concerning this clonotype itself: The conserved phenylalanine or tryptophan normally closing the CDR3 is absent here, so this likely arose from a read error. The limits of the CDR3 on the DNA are not certain, so only TCRdb's listed CDR3 is given. This CDR3 reads CAGTTSVVAKNIKYS. This rearrangement joins TRBV11-2 to TRBJ2-4. Germline V gene lookup returns CDR1 SGHAT and CDR2 FQNNGV. The CDR3 adds up to 15 amino acids, both ends counted.

CDR3 sequence reads: CSIRRGATEAFF. In DNA, the CDR3 is TGCAGCATTCGAAGGGGCGCAACTGAAGCTTTCTTT. The chain has TRBV29-1 and TRBJ1-1; possible D gene TRBD1, 5 bases. V lost 8 bases and J 5 bases, leaving 15 bases between the germline ends. The CDR3 contains 12 residues. Per germline, CDR1 SQVTM and CDR2 ANQGSEA. The full variable domain, in which reference TRBV29-1 and TRBJ1-1 provide the parts outside the CDR3, is SAVISQKPSRDICQRGTSLTIQCQVDSQVTMMFWYRQQPGQSLTLIATANQGSEATYESGFVIDKFPISRPNLTFSTLTVSNMSPEDSSIYLCSIRRGATEAFFGQGTRLTVV.

To note about this clonotype: The junction does not match germline at one end; this may be a read error. CDR3 amino acids: CASCLAGGSTEPFF. CDR3 in DNA: TGTGCCAGTTGCTTAGCGGGGGGAAGCACTGAACCTTTCTTT. This sequence joins TRBV7-9 and TRBJ1-1; a possible D gene is TRBD1 (5 bases). The CDR3 covers 14 residues. The V gene's germline CDR1 is SEHNR and CDR2 FQNEAQ (reference sequence).

With regard to this clonotype: One end of the junction fails to match germline, which may point to a read error. This rearrangement joins TRBV6-1 to TRBJ2-3; TRBD2 matches 13 bases. Germline V CDR1 and CDR2: MNHNS, SASEGT. The CDR3 runs to 14 residues. The DNA of the CDR3 is TGTGCCAGCGGACTAGCGGGAGAATCATATACGCAATATTTT. This codes for CASGLAGESYTQYF.

The table lists this clonotype with many counts. Being one base from a much bigger clone, this may be a read error. As DNA, the CDR3 is TGTGCCAGCAGTCGGACATGGGTCGGGTCCTACGAGCAGTACTTC. It yields the protein CASSRTWVGSYEQYF. This chain joins TRBV5-6 and TRBJ2-7, with D possibly being TRBD1 (5 bases). The CDR3 runs 15 residues. Germline V CDR1 and CDR2: SGHDT, YYEEEE. V was pared by 5 bases and J by 1 base, with 16 bases between.

This clonotype was recorded a few times. V is TRBV19 and J is TRBJ2-1; TRBD2 matches at 10 bases. V was clipped by 7 bases and J by 6 bases; unmatched bases: 12. The CDR3 sequence is 16 residues long. Germline V gene sequence: CDR1 LNHDA, CDR2 SQIVND (reference sequence). The CDR3 nucleotides read TGTGCCAGTACACCCCATGAAGCGGGAGGGACCAATGAGCAGTTCTTC. Amino acid sequence: CASTPHEAGGTNEQFF.

In regard to this clonotype: A read error is likely, as this CDR3 ends without the conserved phenylalanine or tryptophan. This chain links TRBV29-1 with TRBJ2-5; tentative D call: TRBD2 (5 bases). Germline V lookup: CDR1 SQVTM, CDR2 ANQGSEA. The CDR3 runs 14 residues. V lost 1 base and J 5 bases, leaving 14 bases between the germline ends. Written as DNA, the CDR3 is TGCAGCGTTGAAGGATGGACTTGTACCGAGACCCAGTACTCC. It codes for CSVEGWTCTETQYS.

This clonotype was detected a few times. At one end, the junction sequence differs from germline, possibly due to a read error. The chain couples TRBV12-3 or TRBV12-4 to TRBJ2-5, with 9 nucleotides matching TRBD2. This CDR3 region has 13 residues. The CDR3 reads CASIAGGQETQYF. The CDR3 DNA follows: TGTGCCAGCATCGCGGGGGGGCAAGAAACCCAGTACTTC.